This record covers a single T cell receptor beta chain. The entry originates in a study of T cell changes during pregnancy in multiple sclerosis. Sequencing was performed with immunoSEQ multiplex PCR; in TCRdb, only in-frame clones are kept and a portion is missing. The table lists roughly 80,000 clones, over 75% of them singletons. The CDR3 length is 16 residues. Germline values: CDR1 MGHRA, CDR2 YSYEKL. V was cut by 5 bases and J by 0 bases, with 15 bases left in between. The receptor was derived from a female donor with multiple sclerosis, enrolled in a pregnancy study. Sequenced here: peripheral blood, sampled before pregnancy. The V call is TRBV4-1, the J call TRBJ2-3; D may be TRBD2 (5 bases). DNA for the CDR3: TGCGCCAGCAGCTTTCGGGAAGCATCTAGCACAGATACGCAGTATTTT. Translation: CASSFREASSTDTQYF.